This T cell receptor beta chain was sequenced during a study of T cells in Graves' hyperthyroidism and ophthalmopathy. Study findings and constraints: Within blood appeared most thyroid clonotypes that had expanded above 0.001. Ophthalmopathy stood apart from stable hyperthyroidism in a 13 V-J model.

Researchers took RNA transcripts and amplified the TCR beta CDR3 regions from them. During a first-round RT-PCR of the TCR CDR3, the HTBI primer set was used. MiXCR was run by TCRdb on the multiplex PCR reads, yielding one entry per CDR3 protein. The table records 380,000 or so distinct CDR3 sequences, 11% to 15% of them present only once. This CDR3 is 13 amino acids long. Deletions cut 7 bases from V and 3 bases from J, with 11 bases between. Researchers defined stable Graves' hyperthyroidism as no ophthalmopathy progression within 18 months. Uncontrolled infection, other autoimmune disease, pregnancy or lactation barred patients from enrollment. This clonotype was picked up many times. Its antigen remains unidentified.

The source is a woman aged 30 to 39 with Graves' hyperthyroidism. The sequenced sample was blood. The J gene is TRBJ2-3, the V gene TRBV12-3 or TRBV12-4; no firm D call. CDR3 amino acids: CASTSDGTDTQYF. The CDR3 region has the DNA TGTGCCAGCACCTCGGATGGGACAGATACGCAGTATTTT.